This is a list of T cell receptor beta chains from one sample in a study of shared clonotypes between healthy human individuals. The repertoire was sequenced with immunoSEQ multiplex PCR; TCRdb's copy has only in-frame clones and lacks some. The sample lists about a million clones; 75% were seen once. Sample: memory CD4+ T cells sorted from blood. The receptors were sampled from a man younger than 30 in good health. CDR3s include the opening cysteine and the closing phenylalanine or tryptophan. A D gene is named only where the DNA matches it firmly. The listing skips clone size in some rows; elsewhere it reads once, few, many or a size class.

cdr3_length	v_call	d_call	j_call	clone_size	cdr3_nt	cdr3_aa
14	TRBV11-2	.	TRBJ2-3	.	TGTGCCAGCAGCCCTGGGTACTCCTCAGATACGCAGTATTTT	CASSPGYSSDTQYF
15	TRBV5-8	.	TRBJ1-2	.	TGTGCCAGCAGCTTGGAGTCAGGACCAAACTATGGCTACACCTTC	CASSLESGPNYGYTF
17	TRBV28	.	TRBJ2-7	few	TGTGCCAGCAGCTCCTTAGGGGGGGGCGATGTGCCCTACGAGCAGTACTTC	CASSSLGGGDVPYEQYF
15	TRBV15	.	TRBJ1-2	.	TGTGCCACCAGCAGACGGTCCGGATTGGACTATGGCTACACCTTC	CATSRRSGLDYGYTF
15	TRBV7-2	TRBD2	TRBJ2-3	.	TGTGCCAGCAGCCTTTCCTTATTAGCGGGGGGTACGCAGTATTTT	CASSLSLLAGGTQYF
15	TRBV18	.	TRBJ2-1	.	TGTGCCAGCTCACCACAGAGGGATTTCTACAATGAGCAGTTCTTC	CASSPQRDFYNEQFF
17	TRBV18	.	TRBJ2-1	once	TGTGCCAGCTCACCAAGTCCACAGGGTCTTTCGTACAATGAGCAGTTCTTC	CASSPSPQGLSYNEQFF
15	TRBV7-9	.	TRBJ1-5	.	TGTGCCAGCAGCCGCAGCCGGGACCCTTACGGCCCCCAGCATTTT	CASSRSRDPYGPQHF
14	TRBV2	TRBD1	TRBJ1-3	.	TGTGCCAGCAGAGGAACAGGGGCTGGAAACACCATATATTTT	CASRGTGAGNTIYF
14	TRBV30	TRBD2	TRBJ2-7	.	TGTGCCTTGACTAGCGGGATTTCCGCAAGCGAGCAGTACTTC	CALTSGISASEQYF
14	TRBV9	.	TRBJ1-2	once	TGTGCCAGCAGCCGGGAGAGCGAGGACTATGGCTACACCTTC	CASSRESEDYGYTF
16	TRBV6-5	TRBD1	TRBJ2-4	.	TGTGCCAGCAGTTGGCGACAGGGCGACGGCAAAAACATTCAGTACTTC	CASSWRQGDGKNIQYF
14	TRBV10-2	.	TRBJ2-2	.	TGCGCCAGCCGTCCTGGGGGGCCCACCGGGGAGCTGTTTTTT	CASRPGGPTGELFF
15	TRBV9	.	TRBJ1-6	.	TGTGCCAGCAGCGTAGAAGGTAGGGAAAATTCACCCCTCCACTTT	CASSVEGRENSPLHF
15	TRBV10-3	TRBD2	TRBJ2-3	.	TGTGCCATCAGTGAGACTAGCGCCAGCACAGATACGCAGTATTTT	CAISETSASTDTQYF
10	TRBV5-6	TRBD1	TRBJ2-4	.	TGTGCCAGCAGCTTGAAACAGGGGGGCTTC	CASSLKQGGF
15	TRBV28	.	TRBJ2-7	once	TGTGCCAGCAGTTTAGTTAGGGGACGGTCCTACGAGCAGTACTTC	CASSLVRGRSYEQYF
13	TRBV6-6	.	TRBJ1-2	once	TGTGCCAGCAGGCGAACAGGGACGGTTGGCTACACCTTC	CASRRTGTVGYTF
14	TRBV28	.	TRBJ2-7	.	TGTGCCAGCAGATTAGGCGCTAGCTTGTACGAGCAGTACTTC	CASRLGASLYEQYF
13	TRBV28	.	TRBJ1-2	once	TGTGCCAGCAGTTTATATCATAACTATGGCTACACCTTC	CASSLYHNYGYTF
14	TRBV5-5	.	TRBJ1-1	.	TGTGCCAGCAGCTGGGGCCAGGGAAACACTGAAGCTTTCTTT	CASSWGQGNTEAFF
15	TRBV6-1	TRBD1	TRBJ2-1	.	TGTGCCAGCAGTCCACAGGGGGGAGGATACAATGAGCAGTTCTTC	CASSPQGGGYNEQFF
14	TRBV19	.	TRBJ2-3	.	TGTGCCAGTTCGCGGGACCCCAGCACAGATACGCAGTATTTT	CASSRDPSTDTQYF
16	TRBV5-5	TRBD1	TRBJ1-1	.	TGTGCCAGCAGTAAACGGACAGGCCTATCGAACACTGAAGCTTTCTTT	CASSKRTGLSNTEAFF
14	TRBV21-1	.	TRBJ2-5	many	TGTGCCAGCAGCAGTTGGACGGTCCAAGAGACCCAGTACTTC	CASSSWTVQETQYF
14	TRBV11-3	.	TRBJ2-3	few	TGTGCCAGCAGCCCCGGAAGCCCCACAGATACGCAGTATTTT	CASSPGSPTDTQYF
13	TRBV5-6	.	TRBJ1-6	.	TGTGCCAGCAGCTTGGTAGTTAATTCACCCCTCCACTTT	CASSLVVNSPLHF
13	TRBV6-1	TRBD2	TRBJ2-7	.	TGTGCCAGCAGTATTGGGACTAGTGGGGAGCAGTACTTC	CASSIGTSGEQYF
16	TRBV11-3	TRBD1	TRBJ2-1	.	TGTGCCAGCAGCTCTGGTGGGACAGGGTCAGGCAATGAGCAGTTCTTC	CASSSGGTGSGNEQFF